One sample yielded the 3 T cell receptor beta chains listed below, sequenced in a study of T cell changes during pregnancy in multiple sclerosis. Clones were sequenced by immunoSEQ multiplex PCR, and TCRdb holds only the in-frame ones, with some missing. The sample shows some 76,000 clones, roughly 91% of them seen only once. Sequencing was performed on CD4+ T cells from peripheral blood mononuclear cells, taken after pregnancy. These receptors were collected from a female donor with multiple sclerosis, enrolled in a pregnancy study.

The genes are TRBV2 and TRBJ2-3; a weak D match, TRBD2 (5 bases). V was pared by 2 bases and J by 1 base, with 10 bases between. CDR1 and CDR2 (germline): SNHLY, FYNNEI. This CDR3 has 15 amino acids. Here the CDR3 reads CASSEIAIGTDTQYF. The CDR3 region has the DNA TGTGCCAGCAGTGAAATAGCGATCGGCACAGATACGCAGTATTTT.

This clone was found a few times. This chain connects TRBV6-1 to TRBJ1-2; D unresolved. The germline V gene has CDR1 MNHNS and CDR2 SASEGT. The CDR3 loop spans 12 amino acids. The V gene lost 3 bases and the J gene lost 1 base, with 3 bases spanning the gap. As DNA, the CDR3 is TGTGCCAGCAGTGACAGTAACTATGGCTACACCTTC. Translated: CASSDSNYGYTF.

The chain employs TRBV6-1 and TRBJ2-3, with D possibly matching TRBD2 (6 bases). V was pared by 4 bases and J by 2 bases, with 10 bases between. This CDR3 spans 14 amino acids. From germline, CDR1 is MNHNS and CDR2 SASEGT. CDR3 protein: CASSGGLNTDTQYF. CDR3 bases: TGTGCCAGCAGTGGGGGACTTAACACAGATACGCAGTATTTT.